The 5 T cell receptor beta chains reported below all come from one sample, sequenced in a study of shared clonotypes between healthy human individuals. Sequencing was performed with immunoSEQ multiplex PCR; in TCRdb, only in-frame clones are kept and a portion is missing. This table has more than 2,000,000 clones, approximately 95% appearing once. Material: naive CD4+ T cells from PBMCs. Indicated subset: CD45RA+ positively selected. The receptors shown here come from a man aged 18 to 29 in good health. Some clones in this sample may be carry-over from other donors' samples.

The chain uses TRBV5-1 and TRBJ1-2; 9 bases map to TRBD1. The CDR3 totals 16 residues. The germline V gene has CDR1 SGHRS and CDR2 YFSETQ. J lost 6 bases, V lost 0 bases, and 9 bases had no gene match. As DNA, the CDR3 is TGCGCCAGCAGCTTGGGACTGACAGGGGGAAGAGATGGCTACACCTTC. This sequence encodes CASSLGLTGGRDGYTF. Full variable domain (missing parts from reference TRBV5-1 and TRBJ1-2): KAGVTQTPRYLIKTRGQQVTLSCSPISGHRSVSWYQQTPGQGLQFLFEYFSETQRNKGNFPGRFSGRQFSNSRSEMNVSTLELGDSALYLCASSLGLTGGRDGYTFGSGTRLTVV.

The chain couples TRBV28 to TRBJ2-1, with 15 bases that match TRBD2. CDR3 length: 17 residues. V shed 6 bases, J shed 3 bases, and the junction held 6 bases outside the gene matches. Germline V CDR1 and CDR2: MDHEN, SYDVKM. CDR3 DNA sequence: TGTGCCAGCAGCCCCGGGGGACTAGCGGGAGGCTACAATGAGCAGTTCTTC. Its protein is CASSPGGLAGGYNEQFF.

To note about this clone: The sample carries other DNA sequences with the same CDR3. The chain links TRBV7-2 to TRBJ2-1; D gene unclear. Germline-derived CDR1 and CDR2 are SGHTA and FQGNSA. The CDR3 runs to 13 residues. Trimming shortened V by 3 bases and J by 1 base, and 4 bases separated the two germline ends. This chain's CDR3 is CASSLYSYNEQFF. In DNA form, the CDR3 reads TGTGCCAGCAGCTTGTATTCCTACAATGAGCAGTTCTTC.

This chain links TRBV2 with TRBJ2-3, with a weak D call TRBD2 (6 bases). V lost 8 bases to trimming and J lost 5 bases, with 17 bases between them. CDR1 SNHLY and CDR2 FYNNEI come from the germline V gene. This CDR3 is 14 amino acids long. This CDR3 is CASGTEGGGDTQYF. DNA of the CDR3: TGTGCCAGCGGAACGGAGGGAGGTGGAGATACGCAGTATTTT.

This rearrangement joins TRBV7-3 to TRBJ2-2; 7 nucleotides match TRBD2. The length of the CDR3 is 16 residues. Losses at the gene ends were 6 bases for V and 1 base for J; bases not matched to a gene: 8. The germline CDR1 and CDR2 sequences are SGHTA and FQGTGA. The CDR3 DNA sequence: TGTGCCAGCAGTCTCCAGACTAGCCTGAACACCGGGGAGCTGTTTTTT. Amino acids: CASSLQTSLNTGELFF.